This is a list of T cell receptor beta chains from one sample in a study of shared T cell receptors in the human thymus. Assay: immunoSEQ multiplex PCR; the TCRdb copy retains only in-frame clones and omits some. Of more than 550,000 clones in the sample, roughly 88% were seen once. This sample also appeared in a second study, on human thymus T cells.

Sequencing input: thymocytes. The receptors originated from a girl under three years old with a congenital heart defect. Both conserved end residues are part of each CDR3. D genes are given only for firm matches. Part of the rows lack a size; the others show once, few, many or a class for expanded clones.

CASSGRVHPFGSGYTF,.,TRBV6-1,TRBJ1-2,.,.
CASRNRQGPRPQHF,TGTGCCAGCAGAAACAGACAGGGCCCGAGGCCCCAGCATTTT,TRBV6-6,TRBJ1-5,.,TRBD1
CASSLLRATNEKLFF,TGTGCCAGCAGCCTCCTGCGGGCAACTAATGAAAAACTGTTTTTT,TRBV5-5,TRBJ1-4,.,.
CAINHRDYGYTF,TGTGCCATCAATCACAGGGACTATGGCTACACCTTC,TRBV10-3,TRBJ1-2,once,.
CASSLVGQDPLNEQFF,TGCGCCAGCAGCTTGGTGGGTCAGGATCCCCTCAATGAGCAGTTCTTC,TRBV5-1,TRBJ2-1,.,.
CASSYGQGVYGYTF,TGTGCCAGCAGTTACGGACAGGGAGTATATGGCTACACCTTC,TRBV6-5,TRBJ1-2,.,TRBD1
CASGGHPSQRTDTQYF,TGTGCTAGTGGAGGACACCCGTCCCAACGCACAGATACGCAGTATTTT,TRBV12-5,TRBJ2-3,.,.
CASSANRDVYEQYF,TGTGCCAGCAGCGCAAACAGGGATGTCTACGAGCAGTACTTC,TRBV11-2,TRBJ2-7,.,.
CASLTKQGAPRNEKLFF,TGTGCCAGCTTAACGAAACAGGGGGCCCCAAGAAATGAAAAACTGTTTTTT,TRBV25-1,TRBJ1-4,few,TRBD1
CASSRTGKTEAFF,TGTGCCAGCAGTAGGACAGGGAAGACTGAAGCTTTCTTT,TRBV28,TRBJ1-1,once,TRBD1
CASIRGRGGGTDTQYF,TGTGCCAGCATCCGAGGGCGGGGCGGTGGCACAGATACGCAGTATTTT,TRBV2,TRBJ2-3,.,.
CASSRPYLTGMYSPLHF,TGTGCCAGCAGCCGACCATACTTGACAGGGATGTATTCACCCCTCCACTTT,TRBV7-9,TRBJ1-6,.,TRBD1
CASSEIVQGSTEAFF,TGTGCCAGCAGTGAAATCGTACAGGGAAGCACTGAAGCTTTCTTT,TRBV2,TRBJ1-1,.,.
CASSRRTASQYF,TGTGCCAGCAGCCGAAGGACAGCATCGCAGTATTTT,TRBV7-9,TRBJ2-3,.,.
CASSLGYSGGNTEAFF,TGTGCCAGCAGCTTAGGATACTCCGGTGGGAACACTGAAGCTTTCTTT,TRBV11-2,TRBJ1-1,.,.
CASSLAKDAGDMETQYF,TGCGCCAGCAGCTTGGCCAAAGACGCAGGGGATATGGAGACCCAGTACTTC,TRBV5-1,TRBJ2-5,.,.
CASSLLDRETGELFF,TGTGCCAGCAGCCTACTGGACAGAGAAACCGGGGAGCTGTTTTTT,TRBV14,TRBJ2-2,.,.
CASSPPRGDYGYTF,TGTGCCAGCAGCCCCCCTCGGGGGGACTATGGCTACACCTTC,TRBV5-6,TRBJ1-2,.,.
CASSPLMAGGSRYEQFF,TGTGCCAGCAGCCCCCTAATGGCGGGGGGCTCACGCTATGAGCAGTTCTTC,TRBV4-2,TRBJ2-1,once,TRBD2
CASSPALGRPLQETQYF,TGTGCCAGCAGCCCCGCGTTGGGCAGGCCCCTCCAAGAGACCCAGTACTTC,TRBV7-8,TRBJ2-5,.,.
CASSCQRGSGPRTGELFF,TGCGCCAGCAGCTGCCAAAGAGGTAGCGGGCCCCGAACCGGGGAGCTGTTTTTT,TRBV5-1,TRBJ2-2,.,TRBD2
CASSLKGDRGNTIYF,TGTGCCAGCAGCTTGAAAGGGGACAGGGGGAACACCATATATTTT,TRBV5-6,TRBJ1-3,.,TRBD1
CASSPPGGGPQHF,TGTGCCAGCTCACCACCGGGGGGAGGGCCCCAGCATTTT,TRBV18,TRBJ1-5,.,.
CASGQVQGIVEGYTF,TGTGCTAGTGGCCAGGTCCAGGGGATCGTCGAAGGCTACACCTTC,TRBV12-5,TRBJ1-2,.,.